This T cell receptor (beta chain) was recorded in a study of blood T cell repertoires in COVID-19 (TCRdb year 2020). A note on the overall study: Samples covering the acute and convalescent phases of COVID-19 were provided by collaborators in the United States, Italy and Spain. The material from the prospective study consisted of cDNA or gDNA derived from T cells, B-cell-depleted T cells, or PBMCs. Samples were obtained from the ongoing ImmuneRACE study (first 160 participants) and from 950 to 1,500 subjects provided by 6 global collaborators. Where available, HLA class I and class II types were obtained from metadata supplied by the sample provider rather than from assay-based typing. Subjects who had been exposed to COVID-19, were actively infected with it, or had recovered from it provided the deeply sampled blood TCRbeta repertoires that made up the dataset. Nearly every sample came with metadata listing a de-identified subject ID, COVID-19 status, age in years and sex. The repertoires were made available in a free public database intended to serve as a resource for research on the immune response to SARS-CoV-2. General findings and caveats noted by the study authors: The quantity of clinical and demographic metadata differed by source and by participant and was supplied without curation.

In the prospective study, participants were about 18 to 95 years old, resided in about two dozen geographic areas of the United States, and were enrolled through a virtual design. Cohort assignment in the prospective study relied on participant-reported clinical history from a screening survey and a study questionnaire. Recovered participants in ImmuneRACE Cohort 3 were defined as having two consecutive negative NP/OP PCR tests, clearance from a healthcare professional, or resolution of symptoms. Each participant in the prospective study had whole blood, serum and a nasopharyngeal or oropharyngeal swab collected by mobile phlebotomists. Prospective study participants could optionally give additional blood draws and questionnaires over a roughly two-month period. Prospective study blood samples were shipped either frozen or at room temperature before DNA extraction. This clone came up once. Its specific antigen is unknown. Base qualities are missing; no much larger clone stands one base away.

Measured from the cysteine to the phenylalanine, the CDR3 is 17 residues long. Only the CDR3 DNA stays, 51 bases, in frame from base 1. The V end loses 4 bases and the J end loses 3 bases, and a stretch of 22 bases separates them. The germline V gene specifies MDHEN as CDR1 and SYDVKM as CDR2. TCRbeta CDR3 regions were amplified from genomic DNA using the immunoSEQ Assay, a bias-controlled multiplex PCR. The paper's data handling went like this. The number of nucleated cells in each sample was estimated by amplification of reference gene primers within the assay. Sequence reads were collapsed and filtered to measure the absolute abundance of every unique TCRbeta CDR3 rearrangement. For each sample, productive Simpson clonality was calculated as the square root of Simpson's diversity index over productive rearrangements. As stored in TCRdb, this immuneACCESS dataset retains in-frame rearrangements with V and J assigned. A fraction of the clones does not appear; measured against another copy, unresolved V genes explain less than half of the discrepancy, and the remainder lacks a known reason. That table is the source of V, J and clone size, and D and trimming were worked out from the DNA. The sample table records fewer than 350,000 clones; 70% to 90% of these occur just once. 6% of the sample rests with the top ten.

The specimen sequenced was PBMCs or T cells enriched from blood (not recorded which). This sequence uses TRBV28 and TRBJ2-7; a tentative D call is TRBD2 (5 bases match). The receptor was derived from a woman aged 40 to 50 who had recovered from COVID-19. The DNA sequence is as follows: TGTGCCAGCAGTTCGTTGGGGAGACCCGAGAGGCACTACGAGCAGTACTTC. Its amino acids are CASSSLGRPERHYEQYF.